These T cell receptor beta chains were read from a single sample in a study of cytomegalovirus exposure and HLA in healthy donors. Sequencing used immunoSEQ multiplex PCR; TCRdb keeps in-frame clones, though not all of them. The table has about 110,000 clones, approximately 94% seen once. Material: PBMCs. The receptors here all came from a woman aged 18-35 years in good health and CMV-seronegative. The CDR3 runs from the conserved cysteine through the conserved F or W. D genes are given only for firm matches. Clone size is shown for a subset of rows, as once, few, many or a class of expanded clone.

v_gene	abundance	d_gene	j_gene	CDR3aa	CDR3nt
TRBV28	NA	TRBD1	TRBJ2-7	CASSFSGTGRREQYF	TGTGCCAGCAGTTTTTCCGGGACAGGACGTCGGGAGCAGTACTTC
TRBV6-5	NA	TRBD1	TRBJ2-1	CASSYEGASARNEQFF	TGTGCCAGCAGTTATGAGGGGGCCAGTGCTAGAAATGAGCAGTTCTTC
TRBV18	NA	NA	TRBJ1-2	CASSPFGQPFDNGYTF	TGTGCCAGCTCACCATTTGGGCAGCCCTTCGACAATGGCTACACCTTC
TRBV7-9	NA	NA	TRBJ1-2	CASSLGLSGGYTF	TGTGCCAGCAGCTTAGGCCTTTCGGGAGGCTACACCTTC
TRBV28	NA	NA	TRBJ1-6	CASRVGQGRNSPLHF	TGTGCCAGCAGGGTGGGACAAGGGCGCAATTCACCCCTCCACTTT
TRBV10-3	NA	NA	TRBJ1-2	CAISDRPNYGYTF	TGTGCCATCAGTGACAGGCCTAACTATGGCTACACCTTC
TRBV28	NA	NA	TRBJ1-5	CASSLWGFNQPQHF	TGTGCCAGCAGCCTATGGGGCTTCAATCAGCCCCAGCATTTT
TRBV4-3	once	TRBD1	TRBJ1-6	CASSLWTGGEGDSPLHF	TGCGCCAGCAGCCTCTGGACAGGGGGCGAGGGAGATTCACCCCTCCACTTT
TRBV18	once	NA	TRBJ1-4	CASSRLQGAEKLFF	TGTGCCAGCTCACGACTACAGGGAGCGGAAAAACTGTTTTTT
TRBV6-7	NA	NA	TRBJ1-2	CASSWAGKENYGYTF	TGTGCCAGCAGTTGGGCAGGGAAGGAGAACTATGGCTACACCTTC
TRBV7-9	once	NA	TRBJ1-2	CASSSTGNYGYTF	TGTGCCAGCAGCTCCACAGGGAACTATGGCTACACCTTC
TRBV28	once	TRBD2	TRBJ2-1	CASRTSGGASYNEQFF	TGTGCCAGCAGGACTAGCGGGGGGGCCTCCTACAATGAGCAGTTCTTC
TRBV19	NA	NA	TRBJ1-2	CASAAGYGYTF	TGTGCCAGCGCCGCCGGGTATGGCTACACCTTC
TRBV5-1	once	TRBD2	TRBJ2-3	CASSLVSGGRTDTQYF	TGCGCCAGCAGCTTGGTTAGCGGGGGGCGCACAGATACGCAGTATTTT
TRBV28	NA	NA	TRBJ1-1	CASSLKSAGTEAFF	TGTGCCAGCAGTTTAAAATCGGCCGGGACTGAAGCTTTCTTT
TRBV25-1	once	TRBD1	TRBJ1-1	CASRTGAGEAFF	TGTGCCAGCCGAACAGGGGCGGGTGAAGCTTTCTTT
TRBV9	NA	TRBD2	TRBJ2-5	CASSVGGGSKETQYF	TGTGCCAGCAGCGTAGGGGGGGGATCCAAGGAGACCCAGTACTTC
TRBV10-3	NA	TRBD1	TRBJ2-1	CAIRPGQGNEQFF	TGTGCCATCAGACCGGGACAGGGAAATGAGCAGTTCTTC
TRBV19	NA	NA	TRBJ1-6	CASSIVPGAGSPLHF	TGTGCCAGTAGTATTGTTCCAGGGGCAGGTTCACCCCTCCACTTT
TRBV4-2	once	TRBD2	TRBJ2-5	CASSQFRVIGGADQETQYF	TGTGCCAGCAGCCAATTTCGGGTGATCGGGGGGGCCGACCAAGAGACCCAGTACTTC
TRBV4-1	NA	NA	TRBJ1-2	CASSHLDRDMNYGYTF	TGCGCCAGCAGCCATCTAGACCGGGACATGAACTATGGCTACACCTTC
TRBV6-1	NA	NA	TRBJ1-3	CASSKERTDSGNTIYF	TGTGCCAGCAGTAAAGAAAGGACAGACTCTGGAAACACCATATATTTT
TRBV29-1	once	TRBD2	TRBJ2-1	CSVEGGTSNEQFF	TGCAGCGTTGAGGGGGGGACTTCCAATGAGCAGTTCTTC
TRBV2	NA	TRBD2	TRBJ2-5	CASSGLAGGMETQYF	TGTGCCAGCAGCGGACTAGCGGGGGGCATGGAGACCCAGTACTTC
TRBV6-5	NA	TRBD1	TRBJ1-1	CASSYKFEQGEAFF	TGTGCCAGCAGTTATAAATTCGAACAGGGGGAAGCTTTCTTT
TRBV7-9	NA	NA	TRBJ1-1	CASSLGRQLNTEAFF	TGTGCCAGCAGCCTAGGGCGACAGCTGAACACTGAAGCTTTCTTT
TRBV7-9	NA	NA	TRBJ1-5	CASSLSGAGNQPQHF	TGTGCCAGCAGCTTATCTGGAGCGGGCAATCAGCCCCAGCATTTT
TRBV14	NA	TRBD1	TRBJ2-7	CASSRGQGNKYEQYF	TGTGCCAGCAGCCGGGGACAGGGGAACAAGTACGAGCAGTACTTC
TRBV6-5	NA	NA	TRBJ1-5	CASKAGTHAQPQHF	TGTGCCAGCAAGGCTGGGACTCACGCACAGCCCCAGCATTTT
TRBV19	NA	NA	TRBJ2-5	CASSILGGGEETQYF	TGTGCCAGTAGTATTCTTGGGGGGGGCGAAGAGACCCAGTACTTC
TRBV6-5	NA	TRBD1	TRBJ2-2	CASRITGDNTGELFF	TGTGCCAGCAGGATTACAGGGGACAACACCGGGGAGCTGTTTTTT
TRBV4-1	few	TRBD1	TRBJ1-2	CASSQRSRGFGNYGYTF	TGCGCCAGCAGCCAACGTAGCAGGGGGTTTGGAAACTATGGCTACACCTTC
TRBV7-9	NA	TRBD1	TRBJ2-1	CASSSPPGQSSYNEQFF	TGTGCCAGCAGCTCCCCCCCGGGACAGAGCTCCTACAATGAGCAGTTCTTC
TRBV7-6	NA	TRBD1	TRBJ1-1	CASSWDRGLNTEAFF	TGTGCCAGCAGCTGGGACAGGGGACTGAACACTGAAGCTTTCTTT
TRBV28	NA	NA	TRBJ2-3	CASMGGGYTDTQYF	TGTGCCAGCATGGGGGGGGGCTACACAGATACGCAGTATTTT
TRBV11-1	NA	TRBD1	TRBJ2-2	CASSASRGLGTGELFF	TGTGCCAGCAGCGCCTCGAGGGGGCTAGGCACCGGGGAGCTGTTTTTT
TRBV28	NA	TRBD1	TRBJ1-1	CASSSGQGNTEAFF	TGTGCCAGCAGTTCGGGACAGGGAAACACTGAAGCTTTCTTT
TRBV19	NA	TRBD1	TRBJ2-2	CASRKGQGHTGELFF	TGTGCCAGTAGAAAAGGACAGGGTCACACCGGGGAGCTGTTTTTT
TRBV27	NA	NA	TRBJ1-1	CASSLGGGSEAFF	TGTGCCAGCAGTTTAGGGGGAGGGTCCGAAGCTTTCTTT
TRBV5-1	NA	TRBD2	TRBJ2-1	CASSLTSGYNEQFF	TGCGCCAGCAGCTTAACTAGCGGCTACAATGAGCAGTTCTTC
TRBV28	NA	TRBD1	TRBJ2-3	CASSPGTATDTQYF	TGTGCCAGCAGTCCCGGGACAGCCACAGATACGCAGTATTTT
TRBV6-4	NA	TRBD1	TRBJ1-4	CASSDVDRDDATNEKLFF	TGTGCCAGCAGTGACGTTGACAGGGACGATGCAACTAATGAAAAACTGTTTTTT
TRBV6-6	few	NA	TRBJ1-4	CASSYGEGVEKLFF	TGTGCCAGCAGTTACGGGGAGGGGGTTGAAAAACTGTTTTTT
TRBV6-5	NA	NA	TRBJ2-5	CASSYRRTETQYF	TGTGCCAGCAGTTACAGGAGGACTGAGACCCAGTACTTC
TRBV5-8	once	TRBD1	TRBJ2-5	CASSFGQAQETQYF	TGTGCCAGCAGCTTTGGACAGGCTCAAGAGACCCAGTACTTC
TRBV7-6	NA	NA	TRBJ1-6	CASSFGQNNSPLHF	TGTGCCAGCAGCTTCGGACAGAATAATTCACCCCTCCACTTT
TRBV19	NA	TRBD1	TRBJ1-6	CASNTGQLIYNSPLHF	TGTGCCAGTAACACGGGACAGCTTATTTATAATTCACCCCTCCACTTT
TRBV2	NA	TRBD1	TRBJ2-3	CASSGQGTDTQYF	TGTGCCAGCAGTGGACAGGGAACGGATACGCAGTATTTT
TRBV15	NA	NA	TRBJ2-3	CATSSPVVGGQDTQYF	TGTGCCACCAGCAGCCCCGTTGTGGGGGGGCAAGATACGCAGTATTTT
TRBV5-4	NA	TRBD1	TRBJ1-2	CASSSGQSFNYGYTF	TGTGCCAGCAGCTCGGGACAGAGCTTTAACTATGGCTACACCTTC
TRBV7-8	NA	NA	TRBJ1-6	CASSSRTASSYNSPLHF	TGTGCCAGCAGCTCCAGGACAGCGAGCTCCTATAATTCACCCCTCCACTTT
TRBV6-1	NA	TRBD1	TRBJ1-5	CASSGQGFNQPQHF	TGTGCCAGCTCTGGACAGGGCTTCAATCAGCCCCAGCATTTT
TRBV5-8	NA	NA	TRBJ2-5	CASSEGGVRETQYF	TGTGCCAGCAGCGAAGGCGGGGTACGAGAGACCCAGTACTTC
TRBV6-5	few	TRBD1	TRBJ1-4	CASSSISRTGDEKLFF	TGTGCCAGCAGTTCCATCTCAAGGACAGGGGATGAAAAACTGTTTTTT